One sample yielded the 18 T cell receptor beta chains listed below, sequenced in a study of blood T cell repertoires in COVID-19. Generated by immunoSEQ multiplex PCR, the TCRdb table keeps only in-frame clones and is missing some. The sample lists about 260,000 clones; roughly 82% were seen once. Sequenced sample: PBMCs or T cells enriched from blood (not recorded which). These receptors were obtained from a woman between 50 and 59 years old who had recovered from COVID-19.

The gene calls are TRBV5-5 and TRBJ2-2; tentative D call: TRBD1 (5 bases). This CDR3 comprises 15 residues. CDR1 is SGHKS and CDR2 is YYEKEE in the germline V gene (reference sequence). Between the trimmed V and J ends, which lost 0 bases and 2 bases, there was a span of 8 bases. The CDR3 is CASSLGGTNTGELFF. The CDR3 nucleotides read TGTGCCAGCAGCTTGGGGGGCACTAACACCGGGGAGCTGTTTTTT.

The J gene is TRBJ2-1, the V gene TRBV25-1; 11 positions match TRBD2. Germline V CDR1 and CDR2: MGHDK, SYGVNS. Trimming at V came to 3 bases and at J to 9 bases, leaving 7 bases not matched to a gene. The CDR3 covers 15 residues. The CDR3 DNA follows: TGTGCCAGCAGTGAGGCTAGCGGGGGGATTAGTGAGCAGTTCTTC. This codes for CASSEASGGISEQFF. Variable domain in full (rest from reference TRBV25-1 and TRBJ2-1): EADIYQTPRYLVIGTGKKITLECSQTMGHDKMYWYQQDPGMELHLIHYSYGVNSTEKGDLSSESTVSRIRTEHFPLTLESARPSHTSQYLCASSEASGGISEQFFGPGTRLTVL.

The CDR3 reads CASSYNRGDVEKLFF. In nucleotides, the CDR3 is TGTGCCAGCAGTTACAACAGGGGGGACGTTGAAAAACTGTTTTTT. The V gene is TRBV6-5, the J gene TRBJ1-4, with 8 nucleotides matching TRBD1. CDR1 and CDR2 from the germline V gene are MNHEY and SVGAGI. This CDR3 comprises 15 residues. V lost 2 bases, J lost 7 bases, and 6 bases stayed unmatched.

This chain connects TRBV24-1 to TRBJ2-1; 14 positions match TRBD2. V gave up 3 bases and J gave up 8 bases; unmatched junction bases: 5. This CDR3 contains 16 residues. Germline CDR1 is KGHDR and CDR2 is SFDVKD. For the CDR3, the DNA is TGTGCCACCAGTGATCCCGGGACTAGCGGGAGCGATGAGCAGTTCTTC. Protein sequence: CATSDPGTSGSDEQFF.

With respect to this clone: Compared with germline, one end of the junction differs, possibly owing to a read error. The chain uses TRBV27 and TRBJ2-1; D is perhaps TRBD1 (7 bases). This CDR3 comprises 13 residues. The germline V gene encodes CDR1 MNHEY and CDR2 SMNVEV (reference sequence). In DNA form, the CDR3 reads TGTGCCAGCAGTTTGCGGGGTCGACAGGGTATGCTCTTC. It yields the protein CASSLRGRQGMLF.

The chain uses TRBV19 and TRBJ2-5; D is unclear. CDR3 size: 15 residues. V was trimmed by 7 bases and J by 2 bases, leaving 17 bases between them. Germline CDR1 LNHDA, CDR2 SQIVND (reference sequence). The CDR3, as DNA: TGTGCCAGTACCCCCACCCCCAGCGCTCAAGAGACCCAGTACTTC. Its protein product is CASTPTPSAQETQYF.

The genes are TRBV30 and TRBJ1-2, with D perhaps matching TRBD1 (6 bases). The CDR3 is made up of 12 amino acids. The ends were cut back, 2 bases at V and 8 bases at J, with 12 bases in the middle. CDR1 and CDR2 from the germline V gene are GTSNPN and SVGIG (reference sequence). The CDR3 is CAWSNTGLGYTF. The CDR3 DNA reads as TGTGCCTGGAGTAACACAGGGCTGGGCTACACCTTC.

In regard to this clone: Different DNA sequences within this sample yield the same CDR3. The chain has TRBV9 and TRBJ2-1; 10 bases are shared with TRBD2. Losses at the gene ends were 0 bases for V and 4 bases for J; bases not matched to a gene: 1. The germline gives CDR1 SGDLS, CDR2 YYNGEE. The CDR3 length is 15 residues. The CDR3: CASSVGLAGYNEQFF. The CDR3 bases are TGTGCCAGCAGCGTAGGACTAGCGGGTTACAATGAGCAGTTCTTC. The entire variable domain, with the rest obtained from reference TRBV9 and TRBJ2-1, is as follows: DSGVTQTPKHLITATGQRVTLRCSPRSGDLSVYWYQQSLDQGLQFLIQYYNGEERAKGNILERFSAQQFPDLHSELNLSSLELGDSALYFCASSVGLAGYNEQFFGPGTRLTVL.

The chain joins TRBV13 to TRBJ2-2, with 11 nucleotides matching TRBD1. V lost 4 bases, J lost 6 bases, and 1 base stayed unmatched. Germline V gene sequence: CDR1 PRHDT, CDR2 FYEKMQ (reference sequence). The CDR3 extends over 14 amino acids. The CDR3 loop is CASSSDRGPGELFF. The CDR3, as DNA: TGTGCCAGCAGCTCGGACAGGGGGCCCGGGGAGCTGTTTTTT.

The chain is built from TRBV11-2 and TRBJ2-5, with 13 bases lining up with TRBD2. This CDR3 has 15 residues. Per germline, CDR1 SGHAT and CDR2 FQNNGV. With 5 bases clipped from V and 5 bases from J, the junction kept 5 bases outside the gene matches. The CDR3 nucleotides are TGTGCCAGCAGCCAGACTAGCGGGGGGAGCGAGACCCAGTACTTC. Its protein product is CASSQTSGGSETQYF.

This clone has a handful of counts. The CDR3 region is CASSQDRASRSGANVLTF. CDR3 DNA sequence: TGTGCCAGCAGCCAAGACAGGGCCAGCCGCTCTGGGGCCAACGTCCTGACTTTC. The V call is TRBV4-2, the J call TRBJ2-6; a weak D match, TRBD1 (5 bases). The germline gives CDR1 LGHNA, CDR2 YNFKEQ. This CDR3 is built from 18 residues. The V and J ends lost 0 bases and 0 bases respectively, with 12 bases between them.

The chain links TRBV11-2 to TRBJ1-5; D unclear. The V gene lost 1 base and the J gene lost 4 bases, with 8 bases spanning the gap. This CDR3 region has 14 residues. Germline CDR1 SGHAT, CDR2 FQNNGV. The CDR3 is CASSLGSANQPQHF. The CDR3 DNA sequence: TGTGCCAGCAGCTTAGGGAGTGCGAATCAGCCCCAGCATTTT.

The V call is TRBV6-5, the J call TRBJ2-7, with D possibly matching TRBD2 (5 bases). CDR3 length: 14 residues. With 7 bases removed from V and 0 bases from J, the gap between germline ends came to 13 bases. In germline, CDR1 is MNHEY, CDR2 SVGAGI. The CDR3 here is CASITDWNSYEQYF. CDR3 nucleotides: TGTGCCAGCATCACGGACTGGAACTCCTACGAGCAGTACTTC.

CDR3 in DNA: TGTGCCAGTAGTACCCTGGACAGCTCTGGAAACACCATATATTTT. Translating gives CASSTLDSSGNTIYF. V usage is TRBV19 and J usage is TRBJ1-3, with D possibly TRBD1 on 6 matching bases. Germline CDR1 is LNHDA and CDR2 is SQIVND (reference sequence). The V gene lost 4 bases and the J gene lost 0 bases, with 10 bases spanning the gap. This CDR3 region has 15 residues.

In its sample, this clone was seen a few times. This chain uses TRBV15 with TRBJ2-1; the match to TRBD2 covers 9 bases. Germline values: CDR1 LNHNV, CDR2 YYDKDF (reference sequence). The J segment lost 1 base and the V segment lost 0 bases, leaving 4 bases of the junction unmatched. The CDR3 loop spans 17 amino acids. As DNA, the CDR3 is TGTGCCACCAGCAGAGAAGCCAGCGGGAGGTCCTACAATGAGCAGTTCTTC. Translation gives CATSREASGRSYNEQFF.

The V gene is TRBV4-2, the J gene TRBJ2-7, with TRBD2 identical over 9 bases. CDR1 and CDR2 from the germline V gene are LGHNA and YNFKEQ. CDR3 length equals 16 residues. Losses at the gene ends were 4 bases for V and 5 bases for J; bases not matched to a gene: 12. CDR3 region: CASSPPRASGKDEQYF. CDR3 nucleotides: TGTGCCAGCAGCCCCCCACGGGCTAGCGGGAAGGACGAGCAGTACTTC.

This clone was seen at least ten times. This chain links TRBV28 with TRBJ2-7; D possibly corresponds to TRBD1 (5 bases). Germline CDR1 reads MDHEN; CDR2 reads SYDVKM. Trimming removed 6 bases from V and 4 bases from J, with 10 bases in between. CDR3 length: 12 residues. The CDR3 spells CASRTQAYEQYF. In nucleotides, the CDR3 is TGTGCCAGCAGAACACAGGCTTACGAGCAGTACTTC.

The rearrangement links TRBV28 to TRBJ1-6; no firm D call. Germline lookup yields CDR1 MDHEN and CDR2 SYDVKM. This CDR3 region has 12 residues. Trimming pared 3 bases from V and 10 bases from J, leaving 7 bases between. The CDR3 loop is CASSLRWSPLHF. The CDR3, as DNA: TGTGCCAGCAGTTTGAGGTGGTCACCCCTCCACTTT.